The 25 T cell receptor beta chains below all came from one sample that was sequenced in a study of low-dose radiotherapy and immunotherapy resistance in tumors. Time point defined: after trial treatment. This sample's treatment: LDRT plus nivolumab, ipilimumab, low-dose cyclophosphamide and aspirin (RACIN trial). cDNA synthesis used a TRAV/TRBV-specific primer set for both chains. A roughly 20-cycle PCR with a constant-region primer and V-primer adapter amplified TCRs. One entry per CDR3 protein results from TCRdb running MiXCR on the reads. Of approximately 42,000 distinct CDR3 sequences listed, less than 30% are singletons. The specimen was PBMCs, collected after low-dose radiotherapy plus immunotherapy. The receptors were sampled from a male donor with prostate cancer.

This clonotype was counted many times. V and J are TRBV11-2 and TRBJ2-5; tentative D call: TRBD1 (6 bases). In germline, CDR1 is SGHAT, CDR2 FQNNGV. This CDR3 is built from 15 residues. Trimming stripped 4 bases from V and 1 base from J, with 13 bases between. The CDR3 DNA follows: TGTGCCAGCAGCTCCCACCCACAGGGCCAAGAGACCCAGTACTTC. Translated: CASSSHPQGQETQYF.

This clonotype was recorded many times. V and J are TRBV5-6 and TRBJ2-5; 7 bases align to TRBD1. The germline gives CDR1 SGHDT, CDR2 YYEEEE. The V and J ends lost 4 bases and 0 bases, in that order; junction bases with no gene match: 9. This CDR3 comprises 16 residues. The CDR3 DNA reads as TGTGCCAGCAGCCGCCGTGAGACAGGGTACCAAGAGACCCAGTACTTC. Translating it yields CASSRRETGYQETQYF.

This clonotype was seen at least ten times. This rearrangement joins TRBV12-3 or TRBV12-4 to TRBJ2-2, with D uncertain. Trimming removed 4 bases at V and 6 bases at J, with 9 bases between. The CDR3 is 13 residues long. This CDR3 reads CASSSSSSGELFF. The CDR3 DNA reads as TGTGCCAGCAGTTCTTCAAGCTCCGGGGAGCTGTTTTTT.

The chain uses TRBV2 and TRBJ2-7; D gene unclear. Germline V gene data show CDR1 as SNHLY and CDR2 as FYNNEI. Trimming took off 6 bases at V and 3 bases at J, with 12 bases between the two ends. The CDR3 sequence is 13 residues long. The CDR3 bases are TGTGCCAGCAGGCGTGAGGCGAACTACGAGCAGTACTTC. As protein: CASRREANYEQYF.

As concerns this clonotype: A far larger clone is one nucleotide away, so this likely arose from a read error. The chain has TRBV10-3 and TRBJ2-1, with 10 bases matching TRBD2. CDR1 is ENHRY, CDR2 SYGVKD, per germline. The CDR3 is made up of 17 amino acids. V lost 3 bases to trimming and J lost 5 bases; unmatched junction nucleotides: 10. CDR3 sequence reads: CAISEDKLAGIHNEQFF. CDR3 nucleotides: TGTGCCATCAGTGAAGATAAACTAGCGGGGATCCACAATGAGCAGTTCTTC.

This clonotype was counted at least ten times. The chain recombines TRBV7-6 with TRBJ2-2, with D uncertain. V lost 5 bases and J 4 bases, leaving 14 bases between the germline ends. CDR3 size: 15 residues. Germline values: CDR1 SGHVS, CDR2 FNYEAQ. CDR3 sequence reads: CASSSLGLGTGELFF. The CDR3 nucleotides are TGTGCCAGCAGCAGCCTGGGGTTGGGCACCGGGGAGCTGTTTTTT.

This clonotype was seen at least ten times. This chain uses TRBV7-9 with TRBJ2-7, with D unclear. CDR1 and CDR2 (germline): SEHNR, FQNEAQ (reference sequence). V lost 2 bases and J lost 3, with 5 bases in between. The CDR3 totals 12 residues. As DNA, the CDR3 is TGTGCCAGCAGCTTAAACCTCTACGAGCAGTACTTC. Protein: CASSLNLYEQYF. The whole variable domain, filled in from reference TRBV7-9 and TRBJ2-7, reads DTGVSQNPRHKITKRGQNVTFRCDPISEHNRLYWYRQTLGQGPEFLTYFQNEAQLEKSRLLSDRFSAERPKGSFSTLEIQRTEQGDSAMYLCASSLNLYEQYFGPGTRLTVT.

This clonotype was found many times. The chain carries TRBV20-1 and TRBJ1-4; unclear D gene. V lost 5 bases and J 8 bases, leaving 18 bases between the germline ends. CDR3 length: 14 residues. Per the germline V gene, CDR1 is DFQATT and CDR2 is SNEGSKA (reference sequence). In nucleotides, the CDR3 is TGCAGTGCTTCAGACGGTCTGGCTCGGGAAAAACTGTTTTTT. It is translated as CSASDGLAREKLFF.

The V and J genes are TRBV6-8 and TRBJ2-3, with a weak D call TRBD2 (6 bases). The CDR3 is 17 amino acids. Germline V CDR1 and CDR2: MNHGY, SAAAGT. Trimming stripped 2 bases from V and 2 bases from J, with 17 bases between. The CDR3 here is CASSYGNGLLATDTQYF. CDR3 in DNA: TGTGCCAGCAGTTACGGGAACGGATTACTAGCCACAGATACGCAGTATTTT.

This clonotype was counted at least ten times. The chain couples TRBV29-1 to TRBJ2-2; perhaps TRBD1 as D (5 bases). The CDR3 spans 14 residues. Trimming removed 2 bases at V and 4 bases at J, with 11 bases between. The V gene's germline CDR1 is SQVTM and CDR2 ANQGSEA. As DNA, the CDR3 is TGCAGCGTTGAACAGGGAAGAGGCACCGGGGAGCTGTTTTTT. Translation: CSVEQGRGTGELFF.

This clonotype came up many times. V gene TRBV30 combines with J gene TRBJ2-7; TRBD2 matches at 9 bases. CDR1 is GTSNPN, CDR2 SVGIG, per germline (reference sequence). Trimming at V came to 3 bases and at J to 3 bases, leaving 6 bases not matched to a gene. The length of the CDR3 is 14 residues. The CDR3 loop reads CAWSAGLAGYEQYF. The CDR3 nucleotides are TGTGCCTGGAGCGCGGGACTAGCAGGCTACGAGCAGTACTTC.

This clonotype was picked up many times. The gene calls are TRBV12-3 or TRBV12-4 and TRBJ1-5; 10 bases are a match to TRBD1. The CDR3 runs 15 residues. V dropped 3 bases and J dropped 6; count of bases not matched to a gene: 5. Here the CDR3 reads CASSFGQGGGQPQHF. The CDR3 DNA sequence: TGTGCCAGCAGTTTCGGACAGGGGGGGGGTCAGCCCCAGCATTTT.

This sequence joins TRBV6-5 and TRBJ2-7, with 9 bases fitting TRBD2. V lost 6 bases to trimming and J lost 0 bases; unmatched junction nucleotides: 3. The CDR3 consists of 14 residues. CDR1 and CDR2 from the germline V gene are MNHEY and SVGAGI. CDR3 protein: CASRSGRNSYEQYF. The CDR3 coding sequence is TGTGCCAGCAGGAGCGGGAGGAACTCCTACGAGCAGTACTTC.

This clonotype was seen ten or more times. The chain employs TRBV4-1 and TRBJ1-5; D ambiguous. The V end was cut by 6 bases, the J end by 6 bases, with 18 bases between. From germline, CDR1 is MGHRA and CDR2 YSYEKL. This CDR3 region has 15 residues. The CDR3 region is CASSSGLARGQPQHF. The CDR3 DNA reads TGCGCCAGCAGTTCCGGACTGGCTCGAGGTCAGCCCCAGCATTTT.

This sequence joins TRBV7-9 and TRBJ1-5; 8 bases align to TRBD1. V gave up 5 bases and J gave up 5 bases; unmatched junction bases: 2. The CDR3 sequence is 13 residues long. The germline gives CDR1 SEHNR, CDR2 FQNEAQ (reference sequence). The CDR3 spells CASSQTGDQPQHF. CDR3 DNA: TGTGCCAGCAGCCAGACAGGGGATCAGCCCCAGCATTTT. Using reference TRBV7-9 and TRBJ1-5 for the parts outside the CDR3, the full variable domain is DTGVSQNPRHKITKRGQNVTFRCDPISEHNRLYWYRQTLGQGPEFLTYFQNEAQLEKSRLLSDRFSAERPKGSFSTLEIQRTEQGDSAMYLCASSQTGDQPQHFGDGTRLSIL.

This clonotype showed up many times. The junction departs from germline at one end; a sequencing error may be responsible. The V and J genes are TRBV12-3 or TRBV12-4 and TRBJ1-1; D perhaps matches TRBD1 (6 bases). This CDR3 is 14 amino acids long. The DNA of the CDR3 is TGTGCCAGCAGTCGGACAGCGGGGAACAGTGAAGCTTTCTTT. It translates to CASSRTAGNSEAFF.

The chain has TRBV3-1 and TRBJ1-2; 8 nucleotides align to TRBD1. CDR1 LGHDT and CDR2 YNNKEL come from the germline V gene (reference sequence). The CDR3 covers 15 residues. Trimming at V came to 4 bases and at J to 8 bases, leaving 12 bases not matched to a gene. The CDR3 here is CASSPRQGSVDGYTF. The CDR3 DNA sequence: TGTGCCAGCAGCCCCCGACAGGGGTCGGTAGACGGCTACACCTTC.

This clonotype was found many times. The J gene is TRBJ2-2, the V gene TRBV6-5, with D perhaps matching TRBD1 or TRBD2 (5 bases each). The CDR3 covers 15 residues. CDR1 and CDR2 from the germline V gene are MNHEY and SVGAGI. Deletions cut 4 bases from V and 7 bases from J, with 16 bases between. The CDR3 sequence is CASSLRGKGSGELFF. For the CDR3, the DNA is TGTGCCAGCAGTTTGAGAGGGAAGGGGAGCGGGGAGCTGTTTTTT.

This clonotype was counted ten times or more. This chain connects TRBV5-1 to TRBJ1-1; no firm D call. Germline V lookup: CDR1 SGHRS, CDR2 YFSETQ. The ends were cut back, 0 bases at V and 1 base at J, with 7 bases in the middle. This CDR3 contains 14 residues. The CDR3 protein is CASSLAGQNTEAFF. Here the CDR3 DNA reads TGCGCCAGCAGCTTGGCAGGCCAGAACACTGAAGCTTTCTTT.

This clonotype was seen ten or more times. The chain links TRBV5-1 to TRBJ1-1; D is unclear. The CDR3 runs to 13 residues. CDR1 is SGHRS and CDR2 is YFSETQ in the germline V gene. The V gene lost 0 bases and the J gene lost 8 bases, with 11 bases spanning the gap. The CDR3 sequence: CASSLALREEAFF. The CDR3, as DNA: TGCGCCAGCAGCTTGGCCTTAAGGGAGGAAGCTTTCTTT. Full variable domain (outside the CDR3, taken from reference TRBV5-1 and TRBJ1-1): KAGVTQTPRYLIKTRGQQVTLSCSPISGHRSVSWYQQTPGQGLQFLFEYFSETQRNKGNFPGRFSGRQFSNSRSEMNVSTLELGDSALYLCASSLALREEAFFGQGTRLTVV.

This clonotype was detected many times. The genes are TRBV12-3 or TRBV12-4 and TRBJ1-1, with D possibly TRBD1 on 6 matching bases. The CDR3 has 14 residues. Trimming removed 2 bases at V and 4 bases at J, with 11 bases between. This CDR3 reads CASSLSGASTEAFF. For the CDR3, the DNA is TGTGCCAGCAGTTTATCGGGGGCGAGCACTGAAGCTTTCTTT.

The chain carries TRBV9 and TRBJ1-1, with a possible D match to TRBD1 (5 bases). Trimming pared 0 bases from V and 4 bases from J, leaving 10 bases between. The germline V gene has CDR1 SGDLS and CDR2 YYNGEE. The CDR3 spans 14 residues. For the CDR3, the DNA is TGTGCCAGCAGCGTAGACGGGGGGGGCACTGAAGCTTTCTTT. Its protein is CASSVDGGGTEAFF.

This clonotype came up a few times. This chain connects TRBV4-1 to TRBJ1-5, with D hard to call. CDR1 MGHRA and CDR2 YSYEKL come from the germline V gene. The CDR3 loop spans 17 amino acids. V was shortened by 0 bases and J by 0 bases, with 12 bases between the two germline ends. CDR3 residues: CASSQDAVGYSNQPQHF. CDR3 nucleotide sequence: TGCGCCAGCAGCCAAGATGCTGTGGGGTATAGCAATCAGCCCCAGCATTTT.

This clonotype was picked up many times. CDR3 loop: CASSLNGVGQPQHF. CDR3 nucleotides: TGTGCCAGCAGTTTAAACGGGGTTGGTCAGCCCCAGCATTTT. V and J are TRBV12-3 or TRBV12-4 and TRBJ1-5; D gene unclear. V dropped 2 bases and J dropped 6 bases, with 11 bases sitting between them. The CDR3 extends over 14 amino acids.

V and J are TRBV5-4 and TRBJ1-2; D remains ambiguous. Germline CDR1 SGHNT, CDR2 YYREEE (reference sequence). V shed 6 bases and J shed 11 bases, with 23 bases lying between them. The CDR3 spans 14 residues. CDR3: CASKSLGSGLGYTF. The CDR3 bases are TGTGCCAGCAAGAGCTTGGGTTCTGGGTTGGGTTACACCTTC.